These 9 T cell receptor beta chains share one sample of origin, sequenced in a study of blood T cells in healthy people across ages. The second PCR ran roughly 7 to 12 cycles with a sample-barcoded 5' primer and J-beta primers. TCRdb re-analysed the 5' RACE reads in MiXCR, keeping a single row per CDR3 protein. The sample includes about 970,000 distinct CDR3 sequences, roughly half seen only once; the top ten take 20% to 25%. The sequencing input was blood. These receptors were collected from a woman aged 60-75 years in good health.

Many counts were recorded for this clonotype. The V and J genes are TRBV7-9 and TRBJ2-7, with 10 nucleotides matching TRBD2. J lost 4 bases, V lost 0 bases, and 3 bases had no gene match. CDR3 length: 15 amino acids. Per germline, CDR1 SEHNR and CDR2 FQNEAQ (reference sequence). In DNA, the CDR3 is TGTGCCAGCAGCTTAGCCCAGGGACTAGCGTACGAGCAGTACTTC. This codes for CASSLAQGLAYEQYF.

The J gene is TRBJ2-5, the V gene TRBV7-8; TRBD2 matches at 7 bases. The end of the DNA is better explained by TRBJ2-7, so the J call may be wrong. Germline lookup yields CDR1 SGHVS and CDR2 FQNEAQ. The CDR3 contains 16 residues. CDR3 nucleotides: TGTGCCAGCAGCCCGAGGCTGGGAGGGGAAGAATACGAGCAGTACTTC. Translating gives CASSPRLGGEEYEQYF.

This clonotype was detected only a few times. The chain recombines TRBV2 with TRBJ2-7; 9 bases match TRBD1. With V trimmed by 3 bases and J by 1 base, 1 base remained unmatched. The CDR3 spans 14 residues. CDR1 SNHLY and CDR2 FYNNEI come from the germline V gene. The CDR3 sequence is CASSDDRGSYEQYF. CDR3 nucleotides: TGTGCCAGCAGTGACGACAGGGGGTCCTACGAGCAGTACTTC.

The chain has TRBV12-3 or TRBV12-4 and TRBJ2-3, with 7 nucleotides matching TRBD2. The CDR3 runs to 15 residues. The ends lost 5 bases at V and 6 bases at J; junction bases unmatched: 11. CDR3 in amino acids: CASSPPDMREDTQYF. The CDR3 bases are TGTGCCAGCAGTCCCCCGGACATGCGGGAGGATACGCAGTATTTT.

CDR3 residues: CAISGLSGREQYF. The CDR3 nucleotides are TGTGCCATCAGTGGGCTTTCGGGGCGGGAGCAGTACTTC. The gene calls are TRBV10-3 and TRBJ2-7, with D possibly being TRBD1 or TRBD2 (5 bases each). Germline-derived CDR1 and CDR2 are ENHRY and SYGVKD. CDR3 length: 13 residues. V dropped 4 bases and J dropped 7 bases, with 14 bases sitting between them.

The chain joins TRBV20-1 to TRBJ2-1, with D tentatively TRBD1 (5 bases). The CDR3 loop spans 14 amino acids. Germline V lookup: CDR1 DFQATT, CDR2 SNEGSKA (reference sequence). V lost 0 bases and J 4 bases, leaving 10 bases between the germline ends. CDR3 region: CSARDAGLYNEQFF. DNA of the CDR3: TGCAGTGCTAGAGATGCAGGGTTGTACAATGAGCAGTTCTTC.

The CDR3 here is CASSLVGQGESQPQHF. The CDR3 nucleotides are TGTGCCAGCAGCTTAGTGGGACAGGGTGAAAGTCAGCCCCAGCATTTT. The V gene is TRBV7-2, the J gene TRBJ1-5, with 9 bases that match TRBD1. CDR1 is SGHTA and CDR2 is FQGNSA in the germline V gene. This CDR3 is built from 16 residues. The trim removed 1 base at V and 6 bases at J, leaving 7 bases unmatched.

This clonotype was observed a handful of times. V usage is TRBV4-1 and J usage is TRBJ1-6; D unclear. CDR3 length: 15 residues. The germline V gene has CDR1 MGHRA and CDR2 YSYEKL. V gave up 0 bases and J gave up 7 bases, with 10 bases separating them. CDR3 protein: CASSQDWVSNSPLHF. As DNA, the CDR3 is TGCGCCAGCAGCCAAGATTGGGTCAGCAATTCACCCCTCCACTTT.

V and J are TRBV6-1 and TRBJ1-2, with no clear D. The CDR3 covers 13 residues. Between the trimmed V and J ends, which lost 6 bases and 4 bases, there was a span of 12 bases. Looked up from germline, CDR1 is MNHNS and CDR2 is SASEGT. CDR3 loop: CASRESGRYGYTF. The CDR3 region has the DNA TGTGCCAGCAGGGAGTCCGGGCGCTATGGCTACACCTTC.